Sequencing of this T cell receptor beta chain was carried out in a study of regulatory and conventional T cells in RAG deficiency. Regarding the study as a whole: Treg unique TCR beta sequences were around 100-fold fewer in Omenn syndrome and CID/AS patients than controls. Shannon entropy was markedly lower and Simpson indices higher in RAG-deficient patients than control T-cell subsets. Omenn patients showed >75% Treg-Tconv overlap and shorter CDR3 lengths.

Genomic DNA came from blood regulatory T cells gated CD4+ CD25-high CD127-low. Sequencing was performed with immunoSEQ multiplex PCR; in TCRdb, only in-frame clones are kept and a portion is missing. In the table there are tens of thousands of clones, around 90% of which are singletons. Regarding this clone: The antigen is undetermined.

Germline V gene data show CDR1 as SGDLS and CDR2 as YYNGEE. The CDR3 loop spans 18 amino acids. V dropped 0 bases and J dropped 2 bases, with 21 bases sitting between them. This same sample was also part of a study on regulatory T cells. As that study records: Amplification used 52 TRBV primers and 13 TRBJ primers. Patient repertoires had restricted TRB V-J pairs and skewed V and J usage, most in Tregs.

This chain joins TRBV9 and TRBJ2-7; D might be TRBD2 (5 bases). The sequence was collected from a human donor in good health. The sequenced sample was Tregs sorted from blood. CDR3 loop: CASSVDIGGGTLPYEQYF. The CDR3 DNA is TGTGCCAGCAGCGTAGATATTGGAGGAGGAACCCTCCCCTACGAGCAGTACTTC.